Below, 21 T cell receptor beta chains from the same sample are listed, as sequenced in a study of vaccination effects on CD4 cells after COVID-19. Antigen-specific CD4+ T cells were first expanded with viral peptide pools by the ViraFEST assay and only then sequenced. Subsequent to a culture period of around 10 days, CD4+ T cells were isolated. Nobody among the vaccine recipients had prior SARS-CoV-2 infection (nucleocapsid antibodies were negative). No antigen is known for these receptors. TCRdb's table, derived via immunoSEQ multiplex PCR, lists solely in-frame clones and lacks some. This table has under 80,000 clones, 78% appearing once. This specimen was CD4+ T cells from PBMCs cultured with SARS-CoV-2 spike peptides, taken before COVID-19 vaccination. These receptors all come from a human donor who received a COVID-19 vaccine.

The gene calls are TRBV14 and TRBJ2-3; 7 nucleotides align to TRBD1. Germline CDR1 reads SGHDN; CDR2 reads FVKESK. Trimming cost V 0 bases and J 4 bases; bases outside gene matches: 4. CDR3 size: 15 residues. CDR3 nucleotide sequence: TGTGCCAGCAGCCAAGAACGCAGGGGGTCAGATACGCAGTATTTT. This gives the protein CASSQERRGSDTQYF.

The chain has TRBV2 and TRBJ2-3; D not certain. The CDR3 length is 12 residues. V lost 7 bases and J lost 4, with 9 bases in between. From germline, CDR1 is SNHLY and CDR2 FYNNEI. The DNA of the CDR3 is TGTGCCAGCACCGAACAAGCAGATACGCAGTATTTT. It codes for CASTEQADTQYF.

For the CDR3, the DNA is TGTGCCAGCAGCCAAGGAGCGTTAGCCAAAAACATTCAGTACTTC. It is translated as CASSQGALAKNIQYF. This chain connects TRBV3-1 (or the pseudogene TRBV3-2) to TRBJ2-4; D call uncertain. V was shortened by 1 base and J by 0 bases, with 7 bases between the two germline ends. Germline values: CDR1 LGHDT, CDR2 YNNKEL (reference sequence). The CDR3 covers 15 residues.

The chain combines TRBV28 with TRBJ2-3; weak D call: TRBD1 (5 bases). Per the germline V gene, CDR1 is MDHEN and CDR2 is SYDVKM. The CDR3 totals 11 residues. The V end lost 6 bases, the J end lost 7 bases, and 8 bases lay between the germline ends. CDR3 residues: CASRGVNTQYF. The CDR3 coding sequence is TGTGCCAGCAGAGGGGTAAATACGCAGTATTTT.

A few counts support this clone. The chain combines TRBV4-3 with TRBJ2-3, with 7 bases aligning to TRBD2. The germline CDR1 and CDR2 sequences are LGHNA and YSLEER. This CDR3 contains 17 residues. Trimming cost V 3 bases and J 4 bases; bases outside gene matches: 13. The CDR3 DNA reads as TGCGCCAGCAGCCACGAGGGGTCTAGCGGAGGCCCAGATACGCAGTATTTT. This translates into CASSHEGSSGGPDTQYF.

V is TRBV15 and J is TRBJ2-5; D unresolved. CDR1 and CDR2 from the germline V gene are LNHNV and YYDKDF (reference sequence). V was pared by 1 base and J by 5 bases, with 5 bases between. The CDR3 has 12 amino acids. The CDR3 bases are TGTGCCACCAGCAGAGTAGGGGAGACCCAGTACTTC. The encoded protein is CATSRVGETQYF.

The V and J genes are TRBV6-1 and TRBJ1-2; a weak D match, TRBD1 (6 bases). Trimming removed 1 base from V and 8 bases from J, with 14 bases in between. The CDR3 sequence is 14 residues long. The germline V gene has CDR1 MNHNS and CDR2 SASEGT. CDR3: CASSEGGQGRGYTF. The CDR3 DNA reads as TGTGCCAGCAGTGAAGGCGGTCAGGGGAGAGGCTACACCTTC.

The J gene is TRBJ1-6, the V gene TRBV6-5, with D unresolved. This CDR3 contains 14 residues. Trimming cost V 6 bases and J 4 bases, with 10 bases left between them. The germline CDR1 and CDR2 sequences are MNHEY and SVGAGI. CDR3 nucleotide sequence: TGTGCCAGCAGCCCCGCGGGGTATAATTCACCCCTCCACTTT. This gives the protein CASSPAGYNSPLHF.

V usage is TRBV28 and J usage is TRBJ1-3, with D unclear. This CDR3 spans 15 amino acids. Deletions cut 9 bases from V and 1 base from J, with 16 bases between. CDR1 and CDR2 from the germline V gene are MDHEN and SYDVKM. This CDR3 reads CASTLSIRSGNTIYF. CDR3 coding DNA: TGTGCCAGTACCTTATCAATTAGATCTGGAAACACCATATATTTT.

The V and J genes are TRBV3-1 (or the pseudogene TRBV3-2) and TRBJ2-1; 8 nucleotides line up with TRBD1. V trimming: 2 bases; J trimming: 2 bases; junction bases outside the gene matches: 2. The CDR3 length is 15 residues. Germline CDR1 LGHDT, CDR2 YNNKEL (reference sequence). The CDR3 DNA is TGTGCCAGCAGCCAACTGGGACAGGCCTACAATGAGCAGTTCTTC. As protein: CASSQLGQAYNEQFF.

The chain recombines TRBV28 with TRBJ1-2; TRBD1 aligns across 12 bases. The CDR3 loop spans 17 amino acids. J was trimmed by 4 bases and V by 4 bases; bases with no gene match: 10. Germline CDR1 MDHEN, CDR2 SYDVKM. CDR3 protein: CASSSTGQGADSYGYTF. Here the CDR3 DNA reads TGTGCCAGCAGTTCCACGGGACAGGGGGCGGACAGCTATGGCTACACCTTC.

This clone was counted once. The chain has TRBV11-2 and TRBJ2-1, with TRBD2 matching over 7 bases. The germline CDR1 and CDR2 sequences are SGHAT and FQNNGV. This CDR3 has 16 amino acids. V was clipped by 7 bases and J by 1 base; unmatched bases: 10. The CDR3 DNA follows: TGTGCCAGCATCCCTCCACCGGGACTATCCTACAATGAGCAGTTCTTC. It specifies CASIPPPGLSYNEQFF.

A note on this clone: Other DNA sequences in this specimen translate into the identical CDR3. The chain is built from TRBV7-9 and TRBJ1-4; 10 nucleotides agree with TRBD1. Per the germline V gene, CDR1 is SEHNR and CDR2 is FQNEAQ (reference sequence). This CDR3 is 14 amino acids long. V trimming: 3 bases; J trimming: 5 bases; junction bases outside the gene matches: 0. In nucleotides, the CDR3 is TGTGCCAGCAGCTTGGGACAGGGGAATGAAAAACTGTTTTTT. It is translated as CASSLGQGNEKLFF. Filled out from reference TRBV7-9 and TRBJ1-4, the complete variable domain reads DTGVSQNPRHKITKRGQNVTFRCDPISEHNRLYWYRQTLGQGPEFLTYFQNEAQLEKSRLLSDRFSAERPKGSFSTLEIQRTEQGDSAMYLCASSLGQGNEKLFFGSGTQLSVL.

V is TRBV19 and J is TRBJ1-1, with D possibly TRBD1 on 6 matching bases. Germline loops: CDR1 LNHDA, CDR2 SQIVND (reference sequence). The CDR3 sequence is 14 residues long. The V gene lost 5 bases and the J gene lost 1 base, with 11 bases spanning the gap. In DNA form, the CDR3 reads TGTGCCAGTAGTCAGGGGACCCGGAACACTGAAGCTTTCTTT. Translation: CASSQGTRNTEAFF.

The chain couples TRBV6-5 to TRBJ2-7; either TRBD1 or TRBD2 may supply D (6 bases each). Germline V gene data show CDR1 as MNHEY and CDR2 as SVGAGI. This CDR3 has 13 residues. Trimming cost V 11 bases and J 2 bases, with 16 bases left between them. Written as DNA, the CDR3 is TGTGCCGCCAAGGCGGGACAAACCTACGAGCAGTACGTC. It encodes CAAKAGQTYEQYV.

The rearrangement joins TRBV3-1 (or the pseudogene TRBV3-2) to TRBJ2-7; D might be TRBD2 (7 bases). Trimming cost V 2 bases and J 2 bases, with 10 bases left between them. The CDR3 length is 14 residues. Germline-derived CDR1 and CDR2 are LGHDT and YNNKEL (reference sequence). The CDR3 protein is CASSQRGAPYEQYV. For the CDR3, the DNA is TGTGCCAGCAGCCAACGGGGGGCCCCCTACGAGCAGTACGTC.

This rearrangement joins TRBV5-6 to TRBJ2-5; weak D call: TRBD2 (5 bases). This CDR3 has 12 amino acids. The V gene lost 4 bases and the J gene lost 5 bases, with 9 bases spanning the gap. Germline V gives CDR1 SGHDT, CDR2 YYEEEE. The CDR3 loop is CASSPDLETQYF. The CDR3 nucleotides are TGTGCCAGCAGCCCGGACTTGGAGACCCAGTACTTC.

The chain employs TRBV3-1 (or the pseudogene TRBV3-2) and TRBJ2-5; 7 bases line up with TRBD1. The CDR3 runs to 13 residues. J gave up 7 bases and V 8 bases, and 10 bases lay outside the gene matches. Germline-derived CDR1 and CDR2 are LGHDT and YNNKEL (reference sequence). CDR3 nucleotide sequence: TGTGCCAGCCGAAATACGACAGGGCGGACCCAGTACTTC. It specifies CASRNTTGRTQYF.

This sequence joins TRBV24-1 and TRBJ2-1; D unclear. The V and J ends lost 5 bases and 7 bases respectively, with 11 bases between them. Germline CDR1 reads KGHDR; CDR2 reads SFDVKD. This CDR3 region has 13 residues. As DNA, the CDR3 is TGTGCCACCAGTGGGGGTCTGGTTAATGAGCAGTTCTTC. Encoded protein: CATSGGLVNEQFF.

This clone was seen only once. The gene calls are TRBV5-8 and TRBJ2-5, with TRBD2 matching 7 bases. V shed 3 bases and J 3 bases; nucleotides not matched to a gene: 5. The V gene's germline CDR1 is SGHTS and CDR2 YDEGEE. The CDR3 runs to 14 residues. CDR3 nucleotide sequence: TGTGCCAGCAGCTGGGAGGGTTTCGAAGAGACCCAGTACTTC. Amino acid sequence: CASSWEGFEETQYF.

The sample holds one count of this clone. V usage is TRBV7-2 and J usage is TRBJ2-1, with TRBD1 identical over 7 bases. The V segment lost 5 bases and the J segment 3 bases; nucleotides outside the gene matches: 7. Per the germline V gene, CDR1 is SGHTA and CDR2 is FQGNSA. This CDR3 spans 15 amino acids. CDR3 region: CASSPRDRNYNEQFF. CDR3 coding DNA: TGTGCCAGCAGCCCACGGGACAGAAACTACAATGAGCAGTTCTTC.